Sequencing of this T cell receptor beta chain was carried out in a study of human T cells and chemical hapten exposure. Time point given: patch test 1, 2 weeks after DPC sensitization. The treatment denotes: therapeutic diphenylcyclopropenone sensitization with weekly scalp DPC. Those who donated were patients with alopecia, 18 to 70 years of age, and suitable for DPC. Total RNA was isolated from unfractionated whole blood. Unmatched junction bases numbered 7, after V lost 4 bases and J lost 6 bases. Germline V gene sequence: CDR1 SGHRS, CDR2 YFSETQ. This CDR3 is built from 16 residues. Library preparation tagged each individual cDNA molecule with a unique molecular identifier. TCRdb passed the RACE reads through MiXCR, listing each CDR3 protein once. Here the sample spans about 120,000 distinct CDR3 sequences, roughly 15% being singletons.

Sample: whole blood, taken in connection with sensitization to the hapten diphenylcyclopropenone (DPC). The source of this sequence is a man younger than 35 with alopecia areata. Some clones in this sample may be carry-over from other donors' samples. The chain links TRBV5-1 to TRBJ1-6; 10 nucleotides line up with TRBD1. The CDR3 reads CASSPGQGLLNSPLHF. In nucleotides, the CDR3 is TGCGCCAGCAGCCCGGGACAGGGGTTACTTAATTCACCCCTCCACTTT.